Below are 14 T cell receptor beta chains sequenced from a single sample in a study of cytomegalovirus exposure and HLA in healthy donors. Primers for the PCR totalled 60 Vbeta and 13 Jbeta. The assay was immunoSEQ multiplex PCR, and TCRdb's table has in-frame clones only and misses some. The sample records some 120,000 clones, about 74% being singletons. Sequencing was performed on PBMCs. The source of these receptors is a young man in good health and CMV-seronegative.

The rearrangement uses TRBV6-5 and TRBJ2-7; D possibly corresponds to TRBD2 (6 bases). V shed 8 bases and J shed 0 bases, with 8 bases lying between them. The CDR3 extends over 12 amino acids. Germline assignment: CDR1 MNHEY and CDR2 SVGAGI. The CDR3 spells CASLGSSYEQYF. The CDR3 DNA reads TGTGCCAGCCTCGGGAGCTCCTACGAGCAGTACTTC.

The V gene is TRBV7-8, the J gene TRBJ2-1, with 7 positions matching TRBD2. Germline assignment: CDR1 SGHVS and CDR2 FQNEAQ. Trimming cost V 4 bases and J 1 base; bases outside gene matches: 13. The CDR3 sequence is 18 residues long. The DNA for the CDR3 is TGTGCCAGCAGCTCCCCCATTACTAGCGCGGCTTCCTACAATGAGCAGTTCTTC. It encodes CASSSPITSAASYNEQFF.

This clone was detected a few times. The chain combines TRBV2 with TRBJ2-7, with TRBD1 as a possible D gene (5 bases). The CDR3 contains 14 residues. V lost 6 bases, J lost 2 bases, and 14 bases lay in between. Germline CDR1 and CDR2: SNHLY and FYNNEI. The CDR3 spells CASSLKQVPYEQYF. The CDR3 region has the DNA TGTGCCAGCAGCCTGAAACAGGTCCCCTACGAGCAGTACTTC.

This clone was seen a few times. The chain links TRBV7-9 to TRBJ2-1, with 10 nucleotides matching TRBD2. Looked up from germline, CDR1 is SEHNR and CDR2 is FQNEAQ (reference sequence). The CDR3 has 15 amino acids. Trimming took 5 bases from V and 4 from J; bases not matched to a gene: 5. The CDR3 DNA sequence: TGTGCCAGCAGCGAAGGGACTAGCGAGTACAATGAGCAGTTCTTC. This translates into CASSEGTSEYNEQFF.

This chain joins TRBV19 and TRBJ1-1, with no clear D. The germline CDR1 and CDR2 sequences are LNHDA and SQIVND (reference sequence). The CDR3 loop spans 14 amino acids. V was pared by 6 bases and J by 0 bases, with 11 bases between. For the CDR3, the DNA is TGTGCCAGTAGCCCCAGGATAATGAACACTGAAGCTTTCTTT. Translation gives CASSPRIMNTEAFF.

The V call is TRBV20-1, the J call TRBJ1-2; no definite D call. V was trimmed by 6 bases and J by 8 bases, leaving 10 bases between them. Germline CDR1 DFQATT, CDR2 SNEGSKA (reference sequence). CDR3 size: 10 residues. Here the CDR3 DNA reads TGCAGTGCCGGGGAAAGAGGCTACACCTTC. Translated, it gives CSAGERGYTF.

This chain's CDR3 is CASRLDSTSYGYTF. CDR3 nucleotides: TGTGCCAGCAGGCTGGACAGCACAAGCTATGGCTACACCTTC. This chain connects TRBV2 to TRBJ1-2; D possibly corresponds to TRBD1 (6 bases). This CDR3 spans 14 amino acids. V was clipped by 6 bases and J by 4 bases, with 15 bases between them. CDR1 SNHLY and CDR2 FYNNEI come from the germline V gene.

This sequence joins TRBV28 and TRBJ1-1, with TRBD1 matching 8 bases. Germline V gene lookup returns CDR1 MDHEN and CDR2 SYDVKM. The CDR3 length is 17 residues. J was trimmed by 0 bases and V by 5 bases; bases with no gene match: 11. CDR3 sequence reads: CASSPDRGKSMNTEAFF. The CDR3, as DNA: TGTGCCAGCAGTCCCGACAGGGGCAAAAGCATGAACACTGAAGCTTTCTTT.

The chain combines TRBV7-2 with TRBJ2-7, with 7 bases matching TRBD2. Germline CDR1 SGHTA, CDR2 FQGNSA. The CDR3 spans 15 residues. Germline trimming cut 0 bases from V and 4 bases from J; bases unmatched to any gene: 6. DNA of the CDR3: TGTGCCAGCAGCTTAGCAAGCGGGGTGACATACGAGCAGTACTTC. Translated: CASSLASGVTYEQYF. Together with reference TRBV7-2 and TRBJ2-7, the CDR3 gives the full variable domain: GAGVSQSPSNKVTEKGKDVELRCDPISGHTALYWYRQSLGQGLEFLIYFQGNSAPDKSGLPSDRFSAERTGGSVSTLTIQRTQQEDSAVYLCASSLASGVTYEQYFGPGTRLTVT.

This CDR3 reads CASSLRETQYF. The CDR3 DNA follows: TGCGCCAGCAGCCTTCGAGAGACCCAGTACTTC. V gene TRBV4-1 combines with J gene TRBJ2-5; no reliable D call. Trimming removed 4 bases from V and 4 bases from J, with 4 bases in between. From germline, CDR1 is MGHRA and CDR2 YSYEKL. This CDR3 has 11 amino acids.

This sequence joins TRBV30 and TRBJ1-5; tentative D call: TRBD1 (5 bases). V shed 0 bases and J shed 7 bases, with 16 bases lying between them. The CDR3 spans 15 residues. From germline, CDR1 is GTSNPN and CDR2 SVGIG (reference sequence). CDR3 bases: TGTGCCTGGAGTGTACGGGGGGATGTGGGACAGCCCCAGCATTTT. Translation gives CAWSVRGDVGQPQHF.

This chain connects TRBV30 to TRBJ2-1; 7 bases fit TRBD1. The CDR3 covers 12 residues. Germline CDR1 and CDR2: GTSNPN and SVGIG (reference sequence). Trimming took 3 bases from V and 6 from J; bases not matched to a gene: 2. The CDR3 coding sequence is TGTGCCTGGAGGACAGGGAGCAATGAGCAGTTCTTC. Amino acids: CAWRTGSNEQFF.

J is TRBJ2-1 and V is TRBV5-1, with 9 positions matching TRBD1. The junction had 10 bases not matched to a gene; V was cut back by 2 bases and J by 4 bases. Per the germline V gene, CDR1 is SGHRS and CDR2 is YFSETQ. The CDR3 runs 17 residues. The CDR3 loop reads CASSFPPGQGFYNEQFF. The CDR3 DNA sequence: TGCGCCAGCAGCTTTCCTCCGGGACAGGGATTTTACAATGAGCAGTTCTTC. Full variable domain (missing parts from reference TRBV5-1 and TRBJ2-1): KAGVTQTPRYLIKTRGQQVTLSCSPISGHRSVSWYQQTPGQGLQFLFEYFSETQRNKGNFPGRFSGRQFSNSRSEMNVSTLELGDSALYLCASSFPPGQGFYNEQFFGPGTRLTVL.

The chain couples TRBV4-3 to TRBJ1-2; 8 nucleotides align to TRBD1. Trimming cost V 4 bases and J 3 bases; bases outside gene matches: 7. There are 15 residues in the CDR3. CDR1 is LGHNA, CDR2 YSLEER, per germline. In nucleotides, the CDR3 is TGCGCCAGCAGCCTCTACCTACAGGGGGACTATGGCTACACCTTC. Protein: CASSLYLQGDYGYTF.